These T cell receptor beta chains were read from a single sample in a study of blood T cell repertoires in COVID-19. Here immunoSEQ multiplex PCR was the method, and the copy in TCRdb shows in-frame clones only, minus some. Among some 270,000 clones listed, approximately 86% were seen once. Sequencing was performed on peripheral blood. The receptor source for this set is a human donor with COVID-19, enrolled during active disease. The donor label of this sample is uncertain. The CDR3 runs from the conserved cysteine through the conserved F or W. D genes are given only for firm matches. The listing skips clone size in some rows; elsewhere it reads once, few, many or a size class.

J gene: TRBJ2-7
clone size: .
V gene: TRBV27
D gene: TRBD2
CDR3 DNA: TGTGCCAGCAGGCTAACCCCCGGGACTAGCGGAATCTACGAGCAGTACTTC
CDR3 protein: CASRLTPGTSGIYEQYF

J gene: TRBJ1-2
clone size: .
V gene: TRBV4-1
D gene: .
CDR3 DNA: TGCGCCAGCAGCCAAGATCGCGGGAACTATGGCTACACCTTC
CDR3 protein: CASSQDRGNYGYTF

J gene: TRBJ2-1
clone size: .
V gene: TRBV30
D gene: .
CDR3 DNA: TGTGCCTGGAGTGAAGCGTGGATTGAGCAGTTCTTC
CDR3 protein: CAWSEAWIEQFF

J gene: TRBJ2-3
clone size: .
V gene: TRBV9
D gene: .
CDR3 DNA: TGTGCCAGCAGCGGTAGCGGAACTAGCACAGATACGCAGTATTTT
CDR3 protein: CASSGSGTSTDTQYF

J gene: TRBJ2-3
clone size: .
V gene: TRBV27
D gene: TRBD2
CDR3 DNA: TGTGCCAGCAGTTTCGGGACTAGCGGGAGGGCCCTAGATACGCAGTATTTT
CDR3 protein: CASSFGTSGRALDTQYF

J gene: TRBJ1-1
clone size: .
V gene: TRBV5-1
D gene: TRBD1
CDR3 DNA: TGCGCCAGCAGGGAGGGACAGGTGAACACTGAAGCTTTCTTT
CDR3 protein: CASREGQVNTEAFF

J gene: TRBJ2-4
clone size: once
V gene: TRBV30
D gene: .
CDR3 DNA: TGTGCCTGGACCACCCGGGAGCGGGAAAACATTCAGTACTTC
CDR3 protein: CAWTTRERENIQYF

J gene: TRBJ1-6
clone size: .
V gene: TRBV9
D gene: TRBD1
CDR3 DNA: TGTGCCAGCTCGACAGGGGGTGAGGGGAATTCACCCCTCCACTTT
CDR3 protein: CASSTGGEGNSPLHF

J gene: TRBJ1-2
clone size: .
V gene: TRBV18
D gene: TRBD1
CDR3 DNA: TGTGCCAGCTCACCCATGGACAGGGGCTCTCCCTTCTATGGCTACACCTTC
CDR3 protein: CASSPMDRGSPFYGYTF

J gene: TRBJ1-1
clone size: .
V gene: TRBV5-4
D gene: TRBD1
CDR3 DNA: TGTGCCAGCAGCTTGGGGACAGGGGGAGGCACTGAAGCTTTCTTT
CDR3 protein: CASSLGTGGGTEAFF

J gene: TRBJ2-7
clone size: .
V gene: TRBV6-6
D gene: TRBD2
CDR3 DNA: TGTGCCAGCAGTTACCCTTCGGGACTAGCGGGAGTAGAGCAGTACTTC
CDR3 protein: CASSYPSGLAGVEQYF

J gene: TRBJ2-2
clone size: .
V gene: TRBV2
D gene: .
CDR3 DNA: TGTGCCAGCAGTGGAGTTCAGGTCACCGGGGAGCTGTTTTTT
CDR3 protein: CASSGVQVTGELFF

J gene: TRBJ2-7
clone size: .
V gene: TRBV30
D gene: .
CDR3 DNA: TGTGCCTGGGCTTCAGCCGGAGACTACGAGCAGTACTTC
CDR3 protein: CAWASAGDYEQYF

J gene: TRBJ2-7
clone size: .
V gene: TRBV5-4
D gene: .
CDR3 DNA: TGTGCCAGCAGCCCGTGGGGGGGGCGATTTTACGAGCAGTACTTC
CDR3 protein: CASSPWGGRFYEQYF

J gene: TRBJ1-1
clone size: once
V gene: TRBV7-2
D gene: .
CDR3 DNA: TGTGCCAGCAGCTTAGTTCAGGGCGGTGGTACTGAAGCTTTCTTT
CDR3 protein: CASSLVQGGGTEAFF